The entry below describes one T cell receptor beta chain. Use of 60 Vbeta and 13 Jbeta primers characterized the PCR. Using immunoSEQ multiplex PCR, the repertoire was profiled, and TCRdb retains in-frame clones only, with some absent. This sample has 160,000 or so clones, with roughly 79% found just once. V shed 5 bases, J shed 3 bases, and the junction held 6 bases outside the gene matches. Per germline, CDR1 SGHVS and CDR2 FNYEAQ. There are 14 residues in the CDR3. The data are from a study of cytomegalovirus exposure and HLA in healthy donors. J is TRBJ2-7 and V is TRBV7-6, with 8 bases identical to TRBD2. Input material: PBMCs. The TCR originated in a woman between 50 and 59 years old in good health and CMV-seronegative. CDR3 nucleotide sequence: TGTGCCAGCAGCCTCGGGGGGGTAGGCTACGAGCAGTACTTC. It translates to CASSLGGVGYEQYF.